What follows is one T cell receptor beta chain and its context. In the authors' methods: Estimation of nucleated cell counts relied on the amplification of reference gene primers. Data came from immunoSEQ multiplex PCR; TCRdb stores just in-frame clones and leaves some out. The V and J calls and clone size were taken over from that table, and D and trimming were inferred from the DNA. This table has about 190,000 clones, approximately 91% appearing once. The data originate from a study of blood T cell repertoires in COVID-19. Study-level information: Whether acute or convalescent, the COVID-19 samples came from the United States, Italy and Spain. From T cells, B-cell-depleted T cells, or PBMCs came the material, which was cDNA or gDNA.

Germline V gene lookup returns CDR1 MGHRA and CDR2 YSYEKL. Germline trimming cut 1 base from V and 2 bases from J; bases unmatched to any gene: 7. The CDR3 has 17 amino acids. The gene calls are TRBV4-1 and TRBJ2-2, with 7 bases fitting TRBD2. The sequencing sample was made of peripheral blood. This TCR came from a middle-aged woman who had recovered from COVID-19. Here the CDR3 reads CASSQGIGGINTGELFF. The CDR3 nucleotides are TGCGCCAGCAGCCAAGGAATCGGGGGGATAAACACCGGGGAGCTGTTTTTT.